The 32 T cell receptor beta chains below come from one sample, sequenced in a study of control samples from healthy donors and cancer patients. Clones were sequenced by immunoSEQ multiplex PCR, and TCRdb holds only the in-frame ones, with some missing. The profile covers more than 140,000 clones, with roughly nine tenths appearing a single time and over 6% taken by the ten largest. Sequenced: blood. The receptor source for this set is a man younger than 35 in good health.

CDR3: CASSQGQDRVYEQYF. The CDR3 DNA reads TGCGCCAGCAGCCAAGGACAGGACAGGGTCTACGAGCAGTACTTC. The chain carries TRBV4-1 and TRBJ2-7, with 8 bases fitting TRBD1. This CDR3 region has 15 residues. Germline trimming cut 1 base from V and 3 bases from J; bases unmatched to any gene: 5. Germline-derived CDR1 and CDR2 are MGHRA and YSYEKL.

The chain combines TRBV9 with TRBJ1-2; D gene uncertain. The CDR3 totals 17 residues. V was clipped by 5 bases and J by 3 bases, with 23 bases between them. Germline lookup yields CDR1 SGDLS and CDR2 YYNGEE. The CDR3 spells CASRSRGRNFRDYGYTF. The CDR3 coding sequence is TGTGCCAGCAGGTCCAGAGGAAGGAACTTTCGTGACTATGGCTACACCTTC. Combining the CDR3 with reference TRBV9 and TRBJ1-2 gives the whole variable domain DSGVTQTPKHLITATGQRVTLRCSPRSGDLSVYWYQQSLDQGLQFLIQYYNGEERAKGNILERFSAQQFPDLHSELNLSSLELGDSALYFCASRSRGRNFRDYGYTFGSGTRLTVV.

The chain is built from TRBV2 and TRBJ2-1; 12 bases agree with TRBD2. The ends lost 5 bases at V and 8 bases at J; junction bases unmatched: 10. The V gene's germline CDR1 is SNHLY and CDR2 FYNNEI. This CDR3 comprises 16 residues. DNA for the CDR3: TGTGCCAGCAGTCAGGGACTAGCGGGCGGAGGGGATGAGCAGTTCTTC. Its translation is CASSQGLAGGGDEQFF.

This chain connects TRBV3-1 (or the pseudogene TRBV3-2) to TRBJ1-2, with 7 bases lining up with TRBD1. CDR1 and CDR2 (germline): LGHDT, YNNKEL (reference sequence). With 2 bases clipped from V and 8 bases from J, the junction kept 11 bases outside the gene matches. This CDR3 is 15 amino acids long. The CDR3, as DNA: TGTGCCAGCAGCCAACACACCGGGACAGACCTCGGCTACACCTTC. Translating gives CASSQHTGTDLGYTF.

The genes are TRBV20-1 and TRBJ2-5; 7 bases align to TRBD1. Losses at the gene ends were 8 bases for V and 5 bases for J; bases not matched to a gene: 5. The CDR3 has 11 amino acids. Germline lookup yields CDR1 DFQATT and CDR2 SNEGSKA (reference sequence). The CDR3 reads CSSRGWETQYF. In DNA form, the CDR3 reads TGCAGTTCCAGGGGGTGGGAGACCCAGTACTTC.

This rearrangement joins TRBV28 to TRBJ1-6; unclear D gene. Germline loops: CDR1 MDHEN, CDR2 SYDVKM. CDR3 length: 15 residues. V lost 6 bases and J 5 bases, leaving 14 bases between the germline ends. This CDR3 is CASSRSWGDNSPLHF. CDR3 bases: TGTGCCAGCAGCCGCAGTTGGGGTGATAATTCACCCCTCCACTTT.

This chain connects TRBV2 to TRBJ1-2; the D gene is possibly TRBD1 (6 bases). V lost 6 bases, J lost 5 bases, and 19 bases lay in between. CDR3 length: 15 amino acids. The germline V gene has CDR1 SNHLY and CDR2 FYNNEI. The CDR3 loop is CASSRDRIAPYGYTF. The CDR3 DNA is TGTGCCAGCAGCCGCGACAGGATTGCGCCTTATGGCTACACCTTC.

V usage is TRBV12-3 or TRBV12-4 and J usage is TRBJ1-2; perhaps TRBD1 as D (5 bases). The V gene lost 2 bases and the J gene lost 9 bases, with 13 bases spanning the gap. The CDR3 is 13 amino acids. CDR3 DNA: TGTGCCAGCAGTTTATCCAATGGGGGGAGCTACACCTTC. Encoded protein: CASSLSNGGSYTF.

The rearrangement joins TRBV30 to TRBJ2-5; 16 bases match TRBD2. Germline V gene lookup returns CDR1 GTSNPN and CDR2 SVGIG (reference sequence). V lost 3 bases to trimming and J lost 3 bases; unmatched junction nucleotides: 7. CDR3 size: 17 residues. The CDR3 loop is CAWSPGTSGGAKETQYF. CDR3 in DNA: TGTGCCTGGAGCCCCGGGACTAGCGGGGGGGCGAAAGAGACCCAGTACTTC.

This sequence joins TRBV11-3 and TRBJ1-6; D is unclear. The CDR3 is made up of 14 amino acids. The V gene lost 4 bases and the J gene lost 7 bases, with 11 bases spanning the gap. Germline CDR1 is SGHNT and CDR2 is YENEEA. CDR3 loop: CASSSSGNNSPLHF. CDR3 nucleotides: TGTGCCAGCAGCTCTTCGGGGAACAATTCACCCCTCCACTTT.

The J gene is TRBJ2-1, the V gene TRBV7-6; TRBD1 agrees at 7 bases. The CDR3 has 16 amino acids. V lost 5 bases to trimming and J lost 2 bases; unmatched junction nucleotides: 9. Germline-derived CDR1 and CDR2 are SGHVS and FNYEAQ. CDR3 loop: CASSPPTGYTYNEQFF. Written as DNA, the CDR3 is TGTGCCAGCAGCCCCCCGACAGGGTACACCTACAATGAGCAGTTCTTC.

V is TRBV7-9 and J is TRBJ2-5; D unresolved. Looked up from germline, CDR1 is SEHNR and CDR2 is FQNEAQ (reference sequence). Trimming removed 3 bases at V and 5 bases at J, with 22 bases between. The CDR3 totals 17 residues. Here the CDR3 reads CASSLRMGLALGETQYF. The CDR3 DNA follows: TGTGCCAGCAGCTTGCGTATGGGTCTTGCCCTCGGGGAGACCCAGTACTTC.

The rearrangement links TRBV30 to TRBJ1-2; possibly TRBD1 for D (6 bases). The CDR3 extends over 16 amino acids. Germline CDR1 GTSNPN, CDR2 SVGIG (reference sequence). The germline V and J ends were trimmed by 4 bases and 4 bases, with 22 bases remaining between them. CDR3 amino acids: CAWNIRGTEIIYGYTF. For the CDR3, the DNA is TGTGCCTGGAACATAAGGGGGACCGAAATTATCTATGGCTACACCTTC.

J is TRBJ2-2 and V is TRBV15, with 11 bases fitting TRBD2. This CDR3 is built from 18 residues. V was pared by 3 bases and J by 1 base, with 7 bases of the junction left unmatched. In germline, CDR1 is LNHNV, CDR2 YYDKDF (reference sequence). The CDR3 DNA sequence: TGTGCCACCAGCAGTTTCGGGACTAGCGGATGGAACACCGGGGAGCTGTTTTTT. Translated, it gives CATSSFGTSGWNTGELFF.

The gene calls are TRBV14 and TRBJ1-2; weak D call: TRBD1 (5 bases). The CDR3 covers 13 residues. From germline, CDR1 is SGHDN and CDR2 FVKESK. The V end was cut by 4 bases, the J end by 5 bases, with 11 bases between. The CDR3 DNA sequence: TGTGCCAGCAGCCCTATGGGGGGTTATGGCTACACCTTC. Its translation: CASSPMGGYGYTF.

The genes are TRBV6-5 and TRBJ1-1, with a tentative D call TRBD1 (5 bases). The CDR3 consists of 14 residues. Germline V lookup: CDR1 MNHEY, CDR2 SVGAGI. V was pared by 7 bases and J by 4 bases, with 16 bases between. CDR3 in amino acids: CASINRQLVTEAFF. As DNA, the CDR3 is TGTGCCAGCATCAATCGACAGTTGGTCACTGAAGCTTTCTTT.

The gene calls are TRBV2 and TRBJ2-1; D perhaps matches TRBD1 (6 bases). Germline V lookup: CDR1 SNHLY, CDR2 FYNNEI. The V end lost 6 bases, the J end lost 5 bases, and 20 bases lay between the germline ends. The CDR3 is 16 amino acids. The CDR3 loop reads CASRSLRDTGNNEQFF. DNA for the CDR3: TGTGCCAGCAGATCTCTCCGGGACACCGGGAACAATGAGCAGTTCTTC.

This sequence joins TRBV2 and TRBJ1-6, with D perhaps matching TRBD1 (5 bases). This CDR3 region has 15 residues. Germline lookup yields CDR1 SNHLY and CDR2 FYNNEI. V lost 8 bases and J 0 bases, leaving 11 bases between the germline ends. CDR3 sequence reads: CASAVDSSYNSPLHF. The CDR3 bases are TGTGCCAGCGCGGTTGACAGCTCCTATAATTCACCCCTCCACTTT.

V and J are TRBV5-6 and TRBJ1-3, with D hard to call. Germline CDR1 and CDR2: SGHDT and YYEEEE. The CDR3 is 14 amino acids. V was cut by 1 base and J by 4 bases, with 9 bases left in between. The chain's CDR3 is CASSLRGIGNTIYF. Written as DNA, the CDR3 is TGTGCCAGCAGCTTGAGAGGAATAGGAAACACCATATATTTT.

The rearrangement uses TRBV2 and TRBJ1-3, with 10 bases identical to TRBD1. The V and J ends lost 6 bases and 0 bases, in that order; junction bases with no gene match: 5. The length of the CDR3 is 16 residues. Germline loops: CDR1 SNHLY, CDR2 FYNNEI. CDR3 coding DNA: TGTGCCAGCAGAACTAGGACAGGGGGCTCTGGAAACACCATATATTTT. Protein product: CASRTRTGGSGNTIYF.

The V and J genes are TRBV19 and TRBJ2-3; 9 nucleotides align to TRBD2. The CDR3 spans 16 residues. Germline CDR1 is LNHDA and CDR2 is SQIVND (reference sequence). The V segment lost 1 base and the J segment 6 bases; nucleotides outside the gene matches: 8. The CDR3 bases are TGTGCCAGTAGTATAGCTGGCGGGGGGGCCAGGGATACGCAGTATTTT. Its protein product is CASSIAGGGARDTQYF.

The chain links TRBV6-5 to TRBJ1-1, with a possible D match to TRBD1 (6 bases). From germline, CDR1 is MNHEY and CDR2 SVGAGI. Trimming cost V 4 bases and J 3 bases, with 12 bases left between them. The length of the CDR3 is 14 residues. This CDR3 reads CASSLSGQHTEAFF. As DNA, the CDR3 is TGTGCCAGCAGTTTGAGCGGACAGCACACTGAAGCTTTCTTT.

There are a few counts of this clone. The chain joins TRBV6-6 to TRBJ2-7; unclear D gene. The CDR3 length is 13 residues. With 5 bases removed from V and 4 bases from J, the gap between germline ends came to 12 bases. Per germline, CDR1 MNHNY and CDR2 SVGAGI (reference sequence). CDR3 protein: CASSLPNLYEQYF. In DNA form, the CDR3 reads TGTGCCAGCAGTCTTCCAAACCTTTACGAGCAGTACTTC.

The chain combines TRBV6-5 with TRBJ1-4; 8 bases map to TRBD1. Germline lookup yields CDR1 MNHEY and CDR2 SVGAGI. The CDR3 spans 15 residues. V shed 0 bases, J shed 8 bases, and the junction held 5 bases outside the gene matches. The CDR3 coding sequence is TGTGCCAGCAGTTACTCGATACAGGGGGGGGAAAAACTGTTTTTT. Translation: CASSYSIQGGEKLFF.

The rearrangement uses TRBV27 and TRBJ1-2, with TRBD1 identical over 8 bases. The junction had 0 bases not matched to a gene; V was cut back by 5 bases and J by 4 bases. Germline CDR1 MNHEY, CDR2 SMNVEV (reference sequence). The CDR3 spans 12 residues. In DNA, the CDR3 is TGTGCCAGCAGTGACAGGGGCTATGGCTACACCTTC. It is translated as CASSDRGYGYTF.

Turning to this clone: At one end the junction does not follow the germline gene, possibly because of a read error. V is TRBV12-3 or TRBV12-4 and J is TRBJ2-1, with 8 nucleotides matching TRBD2. CDR3 length: 11 amino acids. The CDR3 sequence is CASSIAGKQFF. The CDR3 region has the DNA TGTGCCAGCAGTATAGCGGGGAAGCAGTTCTTC.

This chain links TRBV19 with TRBJ1-6, with 7 bases aligning to TRBD1. In germline, CDR1 is LNHDA, CDR2 SQIVND (reference sequence). J lost 11 bases, V lost 6 bases, and 13 bases had no gene match. CDR3 length: 15 residues. In DNA, the CDR3 is TGTGCCAGTAGCGGGACAGTGGGCTTGTGGGCACCCCTCCACTTT. It is translated as CASSGTVGLWAPLHF.

This chain connects TRBV7-2 to TRBJ1-1; weak D call: TRBD1 (5 bases). Germline V CDR1 and CDR2: SGHTA, FQGNSA. The CDR3 loop spans 18 amino acids. V was pared by 3 bases and J by 0 bases, with 20 bases between. This chain's CDR3 is CASSFPLKGRLMNTEAFF. In DNA form, the CDR3 reads TGTGCCAGCAGCTTTCCCCTCAAGGGGAGGCTGATGAACACTGAAGCTTTCTTT.

The chain joins TRBV4-1 to TRBJ2-1; TRBD2 aligns across 16 bases. From germline, CDR1 is MGHRA and CDR2 YSYEKL. Trimming at V came to 0 bases and at J to 7 bases, leaving 12 bases not matched to a gene. The CDR3 covers 20 residues. The CDR3 DNA follows: TGCGCCAGCAGCCAAGATGTAACCGGGACTAGCGGGGGGGCTACGAATGAGCAGTTCTTC. Translating it yields CASSQDVTGTSGGATNEQFF.

This chain connects TRBV5-1 to TRBJ2-2; TRBD2 aligns across 9 bases. The germline V gene has CDR1 SGHRS and CDR2 YFSETQ. J gave up 4 bases and V 4 bases, and 14 bases lay outside the gene matches. The CDR3 sequence is 18 residues long. The CDR3 protein is CASSPGLAGGPSTGELFF. The CDR3 DNA sequence: TGCGCCAGCAGCCCTGGATTGGCGGGGGGGCCGAGCACCGGGGAGCTGTTTTTT. Full variable domain (rest looked up from reference TRBV5-1 and TRBJ2-2): KAGVTQTPRYLIKTRGQQVTLSCSPISGHRSVSWYQQTPGQGLQFLFEYFSETQRNKGNFPGRFSGRQFSNSRSEMNVSTLELGDSALYLCASSPGLAGGPSTGELFFGEGSRLTVL.

This clone has more than one count but fewer than ten. This chain links TRBV7-3 with TRBJ2-1, with 10 bases identical to TRBD2. Germline V gene data show CDR1 as SGHTA and CDR2 as FQGTGA. V lost 2 bases to trimming and J lost 2 bases; unmatched junction nucleotides: 3. This CDR3 has 16 residues. This CDR3 reads CASSLQSGGAYNEQFF. The CDR3, as DNA: TGTGCCAGCAGCTTACAGAGCGGGGGGGCCTACAATGAGCAGTTCTTC.

The rearrangement links TRBV27 to TRBJ2-7; weak D call: TRBD1 (5 bases). CDR3 size: 14 residues. V was clipped by 7 bases and J by 5 bases, with 18 bases between them. Germline CDR1 reads MNHEY; CDR2 reads SMNVEV (reference sequence). The CDR3 spells CASKFGATHHEQYF. The CDR3 DNA sequence: TGTGCCAGCAAGTTTGGGGCTACTCACCACGAGCAGTACTTC.